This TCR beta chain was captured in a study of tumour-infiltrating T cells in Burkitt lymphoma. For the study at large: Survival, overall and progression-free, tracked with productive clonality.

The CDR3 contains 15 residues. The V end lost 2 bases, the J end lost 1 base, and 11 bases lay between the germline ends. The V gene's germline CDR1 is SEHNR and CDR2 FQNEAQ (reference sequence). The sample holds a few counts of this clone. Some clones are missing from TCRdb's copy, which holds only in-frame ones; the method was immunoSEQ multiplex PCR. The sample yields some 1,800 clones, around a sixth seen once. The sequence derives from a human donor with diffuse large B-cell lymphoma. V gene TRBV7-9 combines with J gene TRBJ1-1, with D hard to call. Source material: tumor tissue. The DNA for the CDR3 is TGTGCCAGCAGCTTATCATTCGGCAGGAACACTGAAGCTTTCTTT. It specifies CASSLSFGRNTEAFF.